This T cell receptor beta chain was retrieved from a study of cytomegalovirus exposure and HLA in healthy donors. Overall study context: Early released data had 65 million to 100 million unique TCRs, all coming from HLA-typed donors.

The PCR contained 60 Vbeta and 13 Jbeta primers. Measured with immunoSEQ multiplex PCR; TCRdb has only the in-frame clones, and not every one. The sample has 150,000 to 160,000 clones, 70% to 80% seen once. Trimming removed 4 bases at V and 3 bases at J, with 11 bases between. The length of the CDR3 is 14 residues. Germline CDR1 MGHRA, CDR2 YSYEKL. The rearrangement uses TRBV4-1 and TRBJ2-3; D might be TRBD1 (6 bases). The material sequenced was PBMCs. The clonotype originates from a man aged 25 to 40 in good health and CMV-seropositive. CDR3 region: CASSPTQGTDTQYF. The CDR3 DNA reads TGCGCCAGCAGCCCGACACAGGGTACAGATACGCAGTATTTT.